Shown below are 20 T cell receptor beta chains from a single sample sequenced in a study of blood T cell repertoires in COVID-19. This table comes from immunoSEQ multiplex PCR, and its TCRdb copy is limited to in-frame clones, with some not included. The table lists 120,000 or so clones, over 75% of them singletons, with about 10% in the top ten. Source material: peripheral blood. These receptors were taken from a man in his sixties with acute or convalescent COVID-19.

V is TRBV5-4 and J is TRBJ2-6; 7 positions match TRBD1. Germline lookup yields CDR1 SGHNT and CDR2 YYREEE (reference sequence). CDR3 length: 19 amino acids. The trim removed 4 bases at V and 1 base at J, leaving 14 bases unmatched. CDR3 nucleotide sequence: TGTGCCAGCAGCAAACCACAGGGGAGCATAAGGTCTGGGGCCAACGTCCTGACTTTC. Translating gives CASSKPQGSIRSGANVLTF. Together with reference TRBV5-4 and TRBJ2-6, the CDR3 gives the full variable domain: ETGVTQSPTHLIKTRGQQVTLRCSSQSGHNTVSWYQQALGQGPQFIFQYYREEENGRGNFPPRFSGLQFPNYSSELNVNALELDDSALYLCASSKPQGSIRSGANVLTFGAGSRLTVL.

The chain is built from TRBV5-5 and TRBJ1-4, with D maybe TRBD1 (6 bases). The CDR3 covers 14 residues. Between the trimmed V and J ends, which lost 4 bases and 7 bases, there was a span of 14 bases. From germline, CDR1 is SGHKS and CDR2 YYEKEE (reference sequence). The DNA of the CDR3 is TGTGCCAGCAGCCGCGGGGGGGCTGGTGAAAAACTGTTTTTT. The encoded protein is CASSRGGAGEKLFF.

This clone was seen repeatedly, ten times or more. The J gene is TRBJ2-2, the V gene TRBV6-4, with 8 nucleotides matching TRBD2. V gave up 6 bases and J gave up 3 bases; unmatched junction bases: 6. The CDR3 loop spans 15 amino acids. Germline V CDR1 and CDR2: MRHNA, SNTAGT. Here the CDR3 DNA reads TGTGCCAGCAGCCCCGGGAGGGGAGACACCGGGGAGCTGTTTTTT. Encoded protein: CASSPGRGDTGELFF.

This clone was seen once. This chain joins TRBV7-2 and TRBJ1-5, with D unclear. CDR3 size: 15 residues. V shed 4 bases and J shed 7 bases, with 17 bases lying between them. The germline V gene has CDR1 SGHTA and CDR2 FQGNSA. CDR3 in amino acids: CASSSASGEGQPQHF. CDR3 in DNA: TGTGCCAGCAGCTCGGCCTCCGGGGAGGGACAGCCCCAGCATTTT.

V is TRBV25-1 and J is TRBJ1-1; TRBD1 matches at 12 bases. This CDR3 has 14 amino acids. Germline assignment: CDR1 MGHDK and CDR2 SYGVNS. V shed 6 bases and J 5 bases; nucleotides not matched to a gene: 4. CDR3 amino acids: CASRGQGAWTEAFF. Written as DNA, the CDR3 is TGTGCCAGCAGGGGACAGGGGGCTTGGACTGAAGCTTTCTTT.

This chain joins TRBV3-1 (or the pseudogene TRBV3-2) and TRBJ2-1; 11 bases match TRBD2. CDR3 length: 16 residues. Germline values: CDR1 LGHDT, CDR2 YNNKEL (reference sequence). With V trimmed by 0 bases and J by 5 bases, 3 bases remained unmatched. The CDR3, as DNA: TGTGCCAGCAGCCAAGAATCGGGACTAGCGGACAATGAGCAGTTCTTC. Translated, it gives CASSQESGLADNEQFF.

There are a few counts of this clone. The chain recombines TRBV9 with TRBJ2-7; D unresolved. CDR1 is SGDLS and CDR2 is YYNGEE in the germline V gene. The CDR3 loop spans 14 amino acids. V shed 0 bases and J shed 1 base, with 8 bases lying between them. The CDR3 DNA follows: TGTGCCAGCAGCGTAGGGTCGCTATCCTACGAGCAGTACTTC. This encodes CASSVGSLSYEQYF. The whole variable domain, filled in from reference TRBV9 and TRBJ2-7, reads DSGVTQTPKHLITATGQRVTLRCSPRSGDLSVYWYQQSLDQGLQFLIQYYNGEERAKGNILERFSAQQFPDLHSELNLSSLELGDSALYFCASSVGSLSYEQYFGPGTRLTVT.

The V gene is TRBV10-2, the J gene TRBJ1-6, with 8 bases that match TRBD1. J lost 6 bases, V lost 6 bases, and 1 base had no gene match. Germline values: CDR1 WSHSY, CDR2 SAAADI. This CDR3 contains 13 residues. CDR3 bases: TGCGCCAGCAGGGGACAGGCTAATTCACCCCTCCACTTT. Translating it yields CASRGQANSPLHF.

The chain has TRBV6-5 and TRBJ2-5; 7 bases match TRBD2. Germline V gene lookup returns CDR1 MNHEY and CDR2 SVGAGI. The V and J ends lost 4 bases and 5 bases, in that order; junction bases with no gene match: 7. The length of the CDR3 is 14 residues. CDR3 sequence reads: CASSLAGTIETQYF. Here the CDR3 DNA reads TGTGCCAGCAGTTTAGCCGGGACTATCGAGACCCAGTACTTC.

This clone came up once. This chain links TRBV2 with TRBJ1-1; D is ambiguous. This CDR3 is 15 amino acids long. Trimming pared 6 bases from V and 0 bases from J, leaving 14 bases between. The germline CDR1 and CDR2 sequences are SNHLY and FYNNEI. The CDR3 bases are TGTGCCAGCAGGAGGGAGCTTTCGATGAACACTGAAGCTTTCTTT. Encoded protein: CASRRELSMNTEAFF.

The genes are TRBV2 and TRBJ2-6, with TRBD2 identical over 9 bases. V shed 7 bases, J shed 0 bases, and the junction held 16 bases outside the gene matches. The CDR3 spans 20 residues. In germline, CDR1 is SNHLY, CDR2 FYNNEI. The DNA of the CDR3 is TGTGCCAGCAATCCGGGACTAGCTTTAGCTCCATCCTCTGGGGCCAACGTCCTGACTTTC. Protein sequence: CASNPGLALAPSSGANVLTF.

This chain links TRBV5-1 with TRBJ2-3; no reliable D call. CDR1 SGHRS and CDR2 YFSETQ come from the germline V gene. Trimming cost V 0 bases and J 5 bases, with 10 bases left between them. The CDR3 is made up of 14 amino acids. The CDR3 nucleotides read TGCGCCAGCAGCTTGGCCAGCGAAGGAGATACGCAGTATTTT. Protein product: CASSLASEGDTQYF.

The chain joins TRBV5-6 to TRBJ2-1, with no clear D. Germline CDR1 is SGHDT and CDR2 is YYEEEE. Trimming took 0 bases from V and 6 from J, leaving 13 bases between them. There are 15 residues in the CDR3. In nucleotides, the CDR3 is TGTGCCAGCAGCTTGGAGAGCTATTTTGTCAATGAGCAGTTCTTC. Its protein product is CASSLESYFVNEQFF.

A few counts support this clone. The V and J genes are TRBV5-4 and TRBJ2-3, with 16 nucleotides matching TRBD2. Germline V CDR1 and CDR2: SGHNT, YYREEE (reference sequence). CDR3 size: 18 residues. V lost 2 bases, J lost 4 bases, and 7 bases stayed unmatched. CDR3 amino acids: CASSFTGTSGRDADTQYF. The DNA of the CDR3 is TGTGCCAGCAGCTTTACCGGGACTAGCGGGAGGGACGCAGATACGCAGTATTTT.

This rearrangement joins TRBV6-5 to TRBJ1-3; D gene unclear. CDR1 is MNHEY and CDR2 is SVGAGI in the germline V gene. This CDR3 region has 14 residues. Trimming took off 8 bases at V and 0 bases at J, with 11 bases between the two ends. CDR3 in amino acids: CASSRQTSGNTIYF. The CDR3 coding sequence is TGTGCCAGCTCGAGACAAACCTCTGGAAACACCATATATTTT.

This chain joins TRBV6-2 or TRBV6-3 and TRBJ1-3, with D perhaps TRBD1 (5 bases). V lost 5 bases and J 0 bases, leaving 11 bases between the germline ends. The CDR3 has 15 amino acids. Germline V gene lookup returns CDR1 MNHEY and CDR2 SVGEGT. The CDR3 DNA follows: TGTGCCAGCAGTCCGGGACTGTACTCTGGAAACACCATATATTTT. Residues: CASSPGLYSGNTIYF.

This chain links TRBV6-5 with TRBJ1-4, with 7 positions matching TRBD1. The CDR3 totals 14 residues. V was pared by 2 bases and J by 8 bases, with 5 bases of the junction left unmatched. In germline, CDR1 is MNHEY, CDR2 SVGAGI. CDR3 nucleotides: TGTGCCAGCAGTTACGGGACAGCGCACGAAAAACTGTTTTTT. Translating gives CASSYGTAHEKLFF.

This clone occurred once. V gene TRBV4-1 combines with J gene TRBJ2-7; 10 nucleotides align to TRBD2. The CDR3 length is 15 residues. Unmatched junction bases numbered 6, after V lost 4 bases and J lost 3 bases. Germline CDR1 reads MGHRA; CDR2 reads YSYEKL. The DNA of the CDR3 is TGCGCCAGCAGCCCGGGAGCGGGAGGGTTCTACGAGCAGTACTTC. Translating it yields CASSPGAGGFYEQYF.

The genes are TRBV30 and TRBJ1-2; D not certain. Trimming took off 2 bases at V and 4 bases at J, with 11 bases between the two ends. The V gene's germline CDR1 is GTSNPN and CDR2 SVGIG (reference sequence). The CDR3 has 13 residues. The CDR3 region has the DNA TGTGCCTGGAGTTCGTCCCCTAGCTATGGCTACACCTTC. This codes for CAWSSSPSYGYTF.

The rearrangement uses TRBV3-1 (or the pseudogene TRBV3-2) and TRBJ1-6, with 10 bases identical to TRBD1. Germline CDR1 reads LGHDT; CDR2 reads YNNKEL (reference sequence). The junction had 12 bases not matched to a gene; V was cut back by 3 bases and J by 10 bases. The CDR3 sequence is 17 residues long. The DNA for the CDR3 is TGTGCCAGCAGCCAGAGCGCGGGACAGGGGAAAAACTCACCCCTCCACTTT. Amino acids: CASSQSAGQGKNSPLHF.